Sequencing of this T cell receptor beta chain was carried out in a study of T cell repertoires in aging, cancer and after chemotherapy. Multiplex touch-down PCR with TRB-A/B primers amplified rearranged V-D-J TRB sequences. TCRdb passed the multiplex PCR reads through MiXCR, listing each CDR3 protein once. Among 2,900 or so distinct CDR3 sequences listed, roughly 49% were seen once. This clonotype was recorded a few times. This CDR3 contains 13 residues. With 5 bases removed from V and 5 bases from J, the gap between germline ends came to 12 bases. Germline loops: CDR1 MNHEY, CDR2 SVGAGI. The template was genomic DNA from peripheral blood, not RNA.

V and J are TRBV6-5 and TRBJ2-5; D is possibly TRBD2 (5 bases). Sequencing was carried out using blood. The source of this sequence is a human donor with a blood cancer. The CDR3 loop reads CASSPPGVETQYF. The CDR3 region has the DNA TGTGCCAGCAGTCCCCCCGGGGTGGAGACCCAGTACTTC.